This T cell receptor (beta chain) is drawn from a study of vaccination effects on CD4 cells after COVID-19. Overall study context: Sample collection from a couple of convalescent patients occurred 16 days and one week before vaccination.

With regard to this clone: The antigen is unknown.

CD4+ T cells specific for antigen were expanded with viral peptide pools by the ViraFEST assay before sequencing. With more than 9 days of culture completed, CD4+ T cells were isolated. Documented for the person is a PCR-confirmed SARS-CoV-2 infection occurring between March and December 2020. In the cultures, half the medium was exchanged for IL-2 medium on days 3 and 7. CDR3 length equals 15 residues. The V gene's germline CDR1 is LGHDT and CDR2 YNNKEL (reference sequence). The germline V and J ends were trimmed by 4 bases and 9 bases, with 21 bases remaining between them. Data came from immunoSEQ multiplex PCR; TCRdb stores just in-frame clones and leaves some out. In the table there are more than 20,000 clones, about 76% of which are singletons.

The rearrangement links TRBV3-1 (or the pseudogene TRBV3-2) to TRBJ1-2; a weak D match, TRBD1 (6 bases). The sequence derives from a human donor who had a prior SARS-CoV-2 infection. The sample was CD4+ T cells from PBMCs cultured with HCoV-NL63 spike peptides, taken before COVID-19 vaccination. CDR3 in amino acids: CASSPPSSAGESYTF. The CDR3 nucleotides read TGTGCCAGCAGCCCGCCGAGCTCGGCAGGGGAGAGCTACACCTTC.